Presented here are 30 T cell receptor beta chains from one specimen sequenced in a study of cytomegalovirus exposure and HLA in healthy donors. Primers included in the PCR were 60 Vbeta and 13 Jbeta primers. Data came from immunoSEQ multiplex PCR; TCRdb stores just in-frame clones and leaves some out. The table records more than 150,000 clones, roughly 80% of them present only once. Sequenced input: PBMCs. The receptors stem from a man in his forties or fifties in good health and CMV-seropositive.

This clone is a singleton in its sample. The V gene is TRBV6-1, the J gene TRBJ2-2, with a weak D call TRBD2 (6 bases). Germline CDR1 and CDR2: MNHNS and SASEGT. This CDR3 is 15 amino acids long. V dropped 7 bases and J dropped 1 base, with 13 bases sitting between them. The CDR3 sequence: CASIPAGLNTGELFF. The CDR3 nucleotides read TGTGCCAGCATCCCAGCGGGCTTGAACACCGGGGAGCTGTTTTTT.

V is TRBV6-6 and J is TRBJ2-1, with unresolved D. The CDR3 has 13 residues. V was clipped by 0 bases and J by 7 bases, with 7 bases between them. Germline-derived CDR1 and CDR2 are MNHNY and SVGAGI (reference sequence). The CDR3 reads CASSYSDSNEQFF. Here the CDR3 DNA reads TGTGCCAGCAGTTACTCAGACTCGAATGAGCAGTTCTTC.

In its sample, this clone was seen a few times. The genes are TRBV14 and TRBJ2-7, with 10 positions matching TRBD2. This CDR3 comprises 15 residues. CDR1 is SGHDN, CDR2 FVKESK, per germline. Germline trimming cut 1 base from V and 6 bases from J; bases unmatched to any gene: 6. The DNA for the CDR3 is TGTGCCAGCAGCCAAGGGACTAGCGGAAGAACCGAGCAGTACTTC. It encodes CASSQGTSGRTEQYF.

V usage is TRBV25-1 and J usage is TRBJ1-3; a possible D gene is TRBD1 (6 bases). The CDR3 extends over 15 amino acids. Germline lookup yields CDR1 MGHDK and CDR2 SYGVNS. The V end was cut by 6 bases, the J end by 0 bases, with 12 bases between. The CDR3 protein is CASSAGQTSGNTIYF. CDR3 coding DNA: TGTGCCAGCAGCGCAGGACAGACCTCTGGAAACACCATATATTTT.

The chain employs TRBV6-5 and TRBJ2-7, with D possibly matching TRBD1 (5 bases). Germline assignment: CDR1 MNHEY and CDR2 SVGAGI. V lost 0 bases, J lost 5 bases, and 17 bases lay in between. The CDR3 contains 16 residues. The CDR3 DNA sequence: TGTGCCAGCAGTTACTCCCGGGTACGACAGCGCCACGAGCAGTACTTC. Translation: CASSYSRVRQRHEQYF.

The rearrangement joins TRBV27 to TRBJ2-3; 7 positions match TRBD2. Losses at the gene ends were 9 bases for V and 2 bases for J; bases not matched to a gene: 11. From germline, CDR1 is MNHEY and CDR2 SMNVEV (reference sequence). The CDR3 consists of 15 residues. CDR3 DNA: TGTGCCAGTGGGGCTAGCGGACGAAACACAGATACGCAGTATTTT. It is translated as CASGASGRNTDTQYF.

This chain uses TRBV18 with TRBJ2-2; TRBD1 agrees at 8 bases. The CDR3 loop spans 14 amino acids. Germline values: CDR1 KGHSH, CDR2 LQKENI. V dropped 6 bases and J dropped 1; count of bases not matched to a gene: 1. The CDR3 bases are TGTGCCAGCTCGGGACAGGTGAACACCGGGGAGCTGTTTTTT. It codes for CASSGQVNTGELFF.

DNA for the CDR3: TGTGCCAGCAGCGTCCGACAGGGGTTTACCTACGAGCAGTACTTC. Translating it yields CASSVRQGFTYEQYF. The chain combines TRBV21-1 with TRBJ2-7; the D segment call TRBD1 is taken from the table without a DNA check. TRBV21-1 is designated a pseudogene. CDR3 length: 15 residues.

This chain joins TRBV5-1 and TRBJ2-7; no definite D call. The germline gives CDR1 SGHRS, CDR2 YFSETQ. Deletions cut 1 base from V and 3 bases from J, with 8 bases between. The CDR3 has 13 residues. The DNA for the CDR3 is TGCGCCAGCAGCTTGCAGAATCGCTACGAGCAGTACTTC. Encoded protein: CASSLQNRYEQYF.

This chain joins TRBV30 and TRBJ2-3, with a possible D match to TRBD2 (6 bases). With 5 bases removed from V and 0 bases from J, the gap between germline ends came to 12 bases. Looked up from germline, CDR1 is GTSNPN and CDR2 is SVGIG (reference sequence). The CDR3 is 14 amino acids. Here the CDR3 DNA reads TGTGCCTGGTCAGCTAGCGCTAGCACAGATACGCAGTATTTT. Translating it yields CAWSASASTDTQYF.

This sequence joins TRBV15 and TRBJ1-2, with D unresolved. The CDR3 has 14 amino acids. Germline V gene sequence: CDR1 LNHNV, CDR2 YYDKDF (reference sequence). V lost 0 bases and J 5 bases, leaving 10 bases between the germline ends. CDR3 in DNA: TGTGCCACCAGCAGAGATGTTGGAGGTTATGGCTACACCTTC. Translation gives CATSRDVGGYGYTF.

The chain's CDR3 is CASSTGQYTDTQYF. The CDR3 DNA follows: TGTGCCAGCAGCACCGGACAGTACACAGATACGCAGTATTTT. The J gene is TRBJ2-3, the V gene TRBV2, with D possibly TRBD1 on 6 matching bases. Germline V gene data show CDR1 as SNHLY and CDR2 as FYNNEI. Trimming took off 6 bases at V and 2 bases at J, with 12 bases between the two ends. The CDR3 is 14 residues long.

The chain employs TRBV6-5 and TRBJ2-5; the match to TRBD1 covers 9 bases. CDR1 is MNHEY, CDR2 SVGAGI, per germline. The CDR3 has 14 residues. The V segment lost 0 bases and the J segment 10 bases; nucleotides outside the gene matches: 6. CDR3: CASSYSMGQGGQYF. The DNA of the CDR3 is TGTGCCAGCAGTTACTCGATGGGACAGGGAGGCCAGTACTTC.

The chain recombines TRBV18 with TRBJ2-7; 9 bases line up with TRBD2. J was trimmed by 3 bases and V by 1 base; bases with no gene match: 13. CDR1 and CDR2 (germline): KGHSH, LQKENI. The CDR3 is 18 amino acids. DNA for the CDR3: TGTGCCAGCTCACCACGGATGAGGCGGGAGGGCCTAATCTACGAGCAGTACTTC. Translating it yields CASSPRMRREGLIYEQYF.

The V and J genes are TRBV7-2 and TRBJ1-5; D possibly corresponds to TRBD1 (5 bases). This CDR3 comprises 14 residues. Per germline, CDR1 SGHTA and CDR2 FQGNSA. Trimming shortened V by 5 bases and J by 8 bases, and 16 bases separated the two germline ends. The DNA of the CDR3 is TGTGCCAGCAGCCTCGGGGGGGTCGAGAAGCCCCAGCATTTT. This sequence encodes CASSLGGVEKPQHF.

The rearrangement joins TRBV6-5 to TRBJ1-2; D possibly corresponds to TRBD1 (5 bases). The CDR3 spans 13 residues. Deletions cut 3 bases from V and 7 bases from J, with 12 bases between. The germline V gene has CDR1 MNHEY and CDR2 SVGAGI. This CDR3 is CASSYGQGVGYTF. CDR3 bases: TGTGCCAGCAGTTATGGCCAGGGCGTTGGCTACACCTTC.

CDR3 in amino acids: CASSEQGGGMFEQYF. CDR3 DNA: TGTGCCAGCAGTGAACAAGGCGGGGGTATGTTCGAGCAGTACTTC. The chain has TRBV2 and TRBJ2-7; 7 bases map to TRBD2. This CDR3 contains 15 residues. Germline V gene sequence: CDR1 SNHLY, CDR2 FYNNEI. The V segment lost 2 bases and the J segment 6 bases; nucleotides outside the gene matches: 10.

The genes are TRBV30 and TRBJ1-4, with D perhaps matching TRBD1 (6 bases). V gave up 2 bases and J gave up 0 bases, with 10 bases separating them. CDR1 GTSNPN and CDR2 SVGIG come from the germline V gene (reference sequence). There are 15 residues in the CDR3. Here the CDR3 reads CAWSLGGATNEKLFF. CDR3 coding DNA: TGTGCCTGGAGTTTAGGGGGTGCAACTAATGAAAAACTGTTTTTT. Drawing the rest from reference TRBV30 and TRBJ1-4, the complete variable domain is SQTIHQWPATLVQPVGSPLSLECTVEGTSNPNLYWYRQAAGRGLQLLFYSVGIGQISSEVPQNLSASRPQDRQFILSSKKLLLSDSGFYLCAWSLGGATNEKLFFGSGTQLSVL.

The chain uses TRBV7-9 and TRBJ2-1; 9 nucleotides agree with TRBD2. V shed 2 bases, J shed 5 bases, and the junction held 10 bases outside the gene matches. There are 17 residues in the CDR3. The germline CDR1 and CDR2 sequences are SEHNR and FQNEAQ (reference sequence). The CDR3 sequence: CASSLRLSGRTNNEQFF. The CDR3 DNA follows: TGTGCCAGCAGCTTACGGTTAAGCGGGAGGACCAACAATGAGCAGTTCTTC.

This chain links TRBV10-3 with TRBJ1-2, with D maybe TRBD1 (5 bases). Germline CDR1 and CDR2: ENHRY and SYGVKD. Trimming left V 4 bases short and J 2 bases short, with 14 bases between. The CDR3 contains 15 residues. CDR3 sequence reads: CAISGGEGRNYGYTF. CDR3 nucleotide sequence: TGTGCCATCAGTGGGGGGGAGGGGAGGAACTATGGCTACACCTTC.

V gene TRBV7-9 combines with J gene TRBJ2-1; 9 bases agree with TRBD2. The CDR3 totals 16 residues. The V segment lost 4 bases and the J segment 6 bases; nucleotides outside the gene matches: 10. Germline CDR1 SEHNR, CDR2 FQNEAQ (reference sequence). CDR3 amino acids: CASSYVPGLAPNEQFF. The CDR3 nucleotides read TGTGCCAGCAGCTATGTACCGGGACTAGCTCCCAATGAGCAGTTCTTC.

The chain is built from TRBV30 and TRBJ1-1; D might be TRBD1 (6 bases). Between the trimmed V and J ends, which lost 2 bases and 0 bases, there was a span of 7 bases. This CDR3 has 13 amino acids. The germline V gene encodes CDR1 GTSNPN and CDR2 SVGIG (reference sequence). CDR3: CAWSRTVNTEAFF. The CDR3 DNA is TGTGCCTGGAGTCGGACAGTGAACACTGAAGCTTTCTTT.

CDR3 nucleotides: TGCGCCAGCAGCTCGGGACAGGGAACCTACGAGCAGTACTTC. Translated: CASSSGQGTYEQYF. The chain uses TRBV5-1 and TRBJ2-7; 9 bases fit TRBD1. CDR3 size: 14 residues. Trimming removed 3 bases from V and 2 bases from J; junction bases left unmatched: 3. The germline gives CDR1 SGHRS, CDR2 YFSETQ.

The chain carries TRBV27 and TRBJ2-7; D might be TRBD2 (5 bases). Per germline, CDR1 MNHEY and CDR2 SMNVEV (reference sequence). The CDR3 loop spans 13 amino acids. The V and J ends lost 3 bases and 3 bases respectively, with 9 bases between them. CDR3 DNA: TGTGCCAGCAGTTTCGCCCGGGGCTACGAGCAGTACTTC. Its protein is CASSFARGYEQYF.

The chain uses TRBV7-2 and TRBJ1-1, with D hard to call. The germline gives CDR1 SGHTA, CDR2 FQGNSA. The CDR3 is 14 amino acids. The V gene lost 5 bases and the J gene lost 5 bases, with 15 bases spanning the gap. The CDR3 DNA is TGTGCCAGCAGCCCCTATTCGGGGAGGACTGAAGCTTTCTTT. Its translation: CASSPYSGRTEAFF.

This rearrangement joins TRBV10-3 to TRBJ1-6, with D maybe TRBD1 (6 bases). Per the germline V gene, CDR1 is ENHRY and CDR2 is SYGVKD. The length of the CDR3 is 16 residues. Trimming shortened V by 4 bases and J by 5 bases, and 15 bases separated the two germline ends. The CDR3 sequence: CAISVRRTENNSPLHF. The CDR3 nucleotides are TGTGCCATCAGTGTACGTCGGACAGAGAATAATTCACCCCTCCACTTT.

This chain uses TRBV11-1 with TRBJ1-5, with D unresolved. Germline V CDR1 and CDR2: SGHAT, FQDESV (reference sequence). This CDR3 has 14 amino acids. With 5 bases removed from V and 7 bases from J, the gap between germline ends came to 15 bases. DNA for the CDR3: TGTGCCAGCAGCCCGACGGGTCCGGGACAGCCCCAGCATTTT. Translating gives CASSPTGPGQPQHF.

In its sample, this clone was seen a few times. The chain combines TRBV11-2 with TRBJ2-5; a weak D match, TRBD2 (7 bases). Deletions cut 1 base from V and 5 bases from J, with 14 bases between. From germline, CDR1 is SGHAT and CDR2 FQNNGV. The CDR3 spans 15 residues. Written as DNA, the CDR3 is TGTGCCAGCAGCTTAGCGGGGGGCCCGATGGAGACCCAGTACTTC. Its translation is CASSLAGGPMETQYF.

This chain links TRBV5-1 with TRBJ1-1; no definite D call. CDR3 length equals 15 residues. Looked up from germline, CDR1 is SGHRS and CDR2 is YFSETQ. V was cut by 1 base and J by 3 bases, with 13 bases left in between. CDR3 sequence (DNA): TGCGCCAGCAGCTTGAATGTCAACGGGGACACTGAAGCTTTCTTT. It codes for CASSLNVNGDTEAFF.

The CDR3 loop is CASSGKRGAYEQYF. The CDR3 DNA reads as TGCGCCAGCAGCGGGAAGCGGGGGGCCTACGAGCAGTACTTC. The chain links TRBV4-1 to TRBJ2-7, with 9 positions matching TRBD2. The CDR3 has 14 amino acids. Germline V CDR1 and CDR2: MGHRA, YSYEKL. V lost 5 bases, J lost 2 bases, and 4 bases stayed unmatched.